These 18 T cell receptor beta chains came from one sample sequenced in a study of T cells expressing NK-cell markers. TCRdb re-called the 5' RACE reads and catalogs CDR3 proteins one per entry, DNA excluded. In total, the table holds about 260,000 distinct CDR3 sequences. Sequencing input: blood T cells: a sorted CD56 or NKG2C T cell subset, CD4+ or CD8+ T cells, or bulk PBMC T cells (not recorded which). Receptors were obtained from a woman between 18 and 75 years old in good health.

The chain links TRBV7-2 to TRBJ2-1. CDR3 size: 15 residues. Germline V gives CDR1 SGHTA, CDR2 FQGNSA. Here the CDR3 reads CASSLDGRAYNEQFF.

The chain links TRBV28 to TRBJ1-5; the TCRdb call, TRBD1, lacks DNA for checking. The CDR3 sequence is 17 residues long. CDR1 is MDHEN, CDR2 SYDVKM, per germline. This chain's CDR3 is CASTTPGQWQGDQPQHF.

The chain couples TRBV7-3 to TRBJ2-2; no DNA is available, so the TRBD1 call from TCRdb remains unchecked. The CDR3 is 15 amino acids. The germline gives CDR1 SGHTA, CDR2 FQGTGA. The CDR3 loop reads CASSSGHAGTGELFF.

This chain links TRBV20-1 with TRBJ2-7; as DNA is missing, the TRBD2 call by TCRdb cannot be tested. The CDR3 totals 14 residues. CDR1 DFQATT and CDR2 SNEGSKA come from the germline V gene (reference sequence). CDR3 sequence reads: CSAKDGGRVYEQYF.

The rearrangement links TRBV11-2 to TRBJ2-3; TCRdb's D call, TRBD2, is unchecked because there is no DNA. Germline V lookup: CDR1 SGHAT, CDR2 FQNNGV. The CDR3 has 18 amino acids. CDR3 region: CASSLDGVAGALTDTQYF. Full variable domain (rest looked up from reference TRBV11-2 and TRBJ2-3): EAGVAQSPRYKIIEKRQSVAFWCNPISGHATLYWYQQILGQGPKLLIQFQNNGVVDDSQLPKDRFSAERLKGVDSTLKIQPAKLEDSAVYLCASSLDGVAGALTDTQYFGPGTRLTVL.

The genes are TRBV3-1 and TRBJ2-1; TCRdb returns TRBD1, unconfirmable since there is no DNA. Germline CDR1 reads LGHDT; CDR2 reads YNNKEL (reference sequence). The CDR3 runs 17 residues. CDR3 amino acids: CASSQGFLQAIYNEQFF.

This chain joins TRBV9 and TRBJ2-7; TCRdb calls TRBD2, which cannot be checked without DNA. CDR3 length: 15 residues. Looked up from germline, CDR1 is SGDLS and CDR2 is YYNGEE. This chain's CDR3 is CASSVEASGPYEQYF.

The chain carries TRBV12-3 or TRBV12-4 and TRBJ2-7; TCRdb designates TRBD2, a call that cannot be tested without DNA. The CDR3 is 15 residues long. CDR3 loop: CASSLASSGSSEQYF.

The CDR3 here is CASRIEDTQYF. The chain uses TRBV12-3 or TRBV12-4 and TRBJ2-3. This CDR3 is built from 11 residues.

CDR3 sequence: CASSRGDRVGNTEAFF. The chain links TRBV14 to TRBJ1-1; TCRdb selects TRBD1, and the lack of DNA leaves this call unchecked. CDR3 length: 16 residues. The V gene's germline CDR1 is SGHDN and CDR2 FVKESK.

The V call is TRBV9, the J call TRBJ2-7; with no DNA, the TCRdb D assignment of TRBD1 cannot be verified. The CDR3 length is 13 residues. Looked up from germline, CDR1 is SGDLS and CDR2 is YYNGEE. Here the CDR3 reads CASSYRGGYEQYF. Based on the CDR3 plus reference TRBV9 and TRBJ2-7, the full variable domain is DSGVTQTPKHLITATGQRVTLRCSPRSGDLSVYWYQQSLDQGLQFLIQYYNGEERAKGNILERFSAQQFPDLHSELNLSSLELGDSALYFCASSYRGGYEQYFGPGTRLTVT.

The CDR3 protein is CASRLTGADTEAFF. The rearrangement joins TRBV7-9 to TRBJ1-1; with no DNA, the TCRdb D assignment of TRBD1 cannot be verified. Germline-derived CDR1 and CDR2 are SEHNR and FQNEAQ (reference sequence). CDR3 size: 14 residues.

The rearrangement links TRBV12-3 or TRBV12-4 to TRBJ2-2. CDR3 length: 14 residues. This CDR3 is CASSFDTNTGELFF.

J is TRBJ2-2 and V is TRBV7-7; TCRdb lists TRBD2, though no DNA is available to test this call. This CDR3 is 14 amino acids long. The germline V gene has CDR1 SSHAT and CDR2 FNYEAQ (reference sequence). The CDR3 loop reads CASSRTSLGGELFF.

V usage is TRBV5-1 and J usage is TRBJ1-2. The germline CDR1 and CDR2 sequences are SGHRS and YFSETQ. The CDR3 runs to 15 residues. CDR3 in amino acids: CASSLESTFNYGYTF.

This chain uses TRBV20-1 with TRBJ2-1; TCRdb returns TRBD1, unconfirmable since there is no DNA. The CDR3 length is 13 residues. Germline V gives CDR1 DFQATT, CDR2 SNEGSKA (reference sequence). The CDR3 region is CSAPQVLRAEQFF.

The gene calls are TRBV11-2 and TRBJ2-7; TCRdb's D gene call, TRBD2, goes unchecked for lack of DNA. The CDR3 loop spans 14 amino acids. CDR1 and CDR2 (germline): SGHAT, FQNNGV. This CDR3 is CASSRTSGIYEQYF.

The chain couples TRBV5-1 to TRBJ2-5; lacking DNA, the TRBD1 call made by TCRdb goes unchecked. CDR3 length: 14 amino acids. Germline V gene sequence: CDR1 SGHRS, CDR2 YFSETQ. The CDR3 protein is CASSVGQGQETQYF.